This T cell receptor (beta chain) emerged from a study of OX40 agonist ivuxolimab in advanced cancers. Study overall: Prior checkpoint blockade (anti-PD-1, anti-PD-L1 or anti-CTLA-4) was permitted; under 50% had it. Findings and caveats of the study: CD4+ and CD8+ T cells in blood underwent clonal expansion by week 6 at 0.1 to 3.0 mg/kg.

The protocol was immunoSEQ multiplex PCR, while the TCRdb copy is restricted to in-frame clones and leaves out a portion. The data hold 60,000 to 95,000 clones, with approximately 81% observed a single time. Patients had blood sampled at baseline and again on cycle 4 day 1 and cycle 7 day 1. Per germline, CDR1 SGHAT and CDR2 FQNNGV. The CDR3 length is 16 residues. With 6 bases removed from V and 3 bases from J, the gap between germline ends came to 20 bases. Turning to this clone: Its antigen is still unknown.

This chain connects TRBV11-2 to TRBJ1-2, with unresolved D. Specimen: CD4+ or CD8+ T cells sorted from blood, collected in a trial of the OX40 agonist ivuxolimab. The source is an adult with an advanced solid tumor such as melanoma, head and neck, liver or kidney cancer. CDR3: CASRNIRGWAHYGYTF. CDR3 nucleotides: TGTGCCAGCAGAAATATAAGAGGTTGGGCTCACTATGGCTACACCTTC.